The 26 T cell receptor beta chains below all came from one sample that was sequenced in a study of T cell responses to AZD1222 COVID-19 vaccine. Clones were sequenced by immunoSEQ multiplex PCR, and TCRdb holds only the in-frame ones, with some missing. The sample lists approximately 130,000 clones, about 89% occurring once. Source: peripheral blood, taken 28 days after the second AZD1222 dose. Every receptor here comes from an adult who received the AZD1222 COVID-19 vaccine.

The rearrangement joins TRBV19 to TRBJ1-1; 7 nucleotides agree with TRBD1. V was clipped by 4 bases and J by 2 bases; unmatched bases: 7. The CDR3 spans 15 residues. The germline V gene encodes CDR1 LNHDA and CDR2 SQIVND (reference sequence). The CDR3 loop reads CASSREGARNTEAFF. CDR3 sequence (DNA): TGTGCCAGTAGTAGGGAGGGGGCGCGTAACACTGAAGCTTTCTTT. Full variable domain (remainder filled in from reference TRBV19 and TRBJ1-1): DGGITQSPKYLFRKEGQNVTLSCEQNLNHDAMYWYRQDPGQGLRLIYYSQIVNDFQKGDIAEGYSVSREKKESFPLTVTSAQKNPTAFYLCASSREGARNTEAFFGQGTRLTVV.

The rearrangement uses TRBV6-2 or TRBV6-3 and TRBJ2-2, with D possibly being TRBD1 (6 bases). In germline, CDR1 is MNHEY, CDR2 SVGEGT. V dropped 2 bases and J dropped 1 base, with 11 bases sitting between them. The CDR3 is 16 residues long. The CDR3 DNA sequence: TGTGCCAGCAGTTACCTAGGACAGCTGAACACCGGGGAGCTGTTTTTT. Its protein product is CASSYLGQLNTGELFF.

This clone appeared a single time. In DNA form, the CDR3 reads TGTGCCATCAGTGCCCCGGGAGAGGCCACCGGGGAGCTGTTTTTT. Amino acids: CAISAPGEATGELFF. The V call is TRBV10-3, the J call TRBJ2-2; D possibly corresponds to TRBD2 (6 bases). V dropped 4 bases and J dropped 4 bases, with 13 bases sitting between them. CDR3 length equals 15 residues. Germline assignment: CDR1 ENHRY and CDR2 SYGVKD.

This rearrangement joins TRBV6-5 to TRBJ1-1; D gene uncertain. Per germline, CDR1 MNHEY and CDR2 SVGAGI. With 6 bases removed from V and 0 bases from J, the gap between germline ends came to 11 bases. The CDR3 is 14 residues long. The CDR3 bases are TGTGCCAGCAGGCCCCAGCCGGTGAACACTGAAGCTTTCTTT. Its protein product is CASRPQPVNTEAFF.

In DNA, the CDR3 is TGTGCCAGCAGCCAAGATGTGCTAGCGGGGGTCGTAGGCAATGAGCAGTTCTTC. Amino acid sequence: CASSQDVLAGVVGNEQFF. The chain employs TRBV4-2 and TRBJ2-1, with TRBD2 matching over 10 bases. Germline V CDR1 and CDR2: LGHNA, YNFKEQ. V dropped 0 bases and J dropped 6; count of bases not matched to a gene: 11. This CDR3 spans 18 amino acids.

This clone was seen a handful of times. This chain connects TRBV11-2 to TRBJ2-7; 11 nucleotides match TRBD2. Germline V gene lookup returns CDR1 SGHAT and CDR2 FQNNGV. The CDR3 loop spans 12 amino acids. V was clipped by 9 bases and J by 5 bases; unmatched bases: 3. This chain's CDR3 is CASSGLADEQYF. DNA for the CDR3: TGTGCCAGTTCGGGACTAGCGGACGAGCAGTACTTC.

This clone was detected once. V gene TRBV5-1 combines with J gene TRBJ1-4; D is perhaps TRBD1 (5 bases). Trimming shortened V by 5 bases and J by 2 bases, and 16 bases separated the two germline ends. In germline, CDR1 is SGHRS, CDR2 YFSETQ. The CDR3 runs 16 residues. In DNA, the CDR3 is TGCGCCAGCAGTTTCGGCGCAGGGCCCACTAATGAAAAACTGTTTTTT. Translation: CASSFGAGPTNEKLFF.

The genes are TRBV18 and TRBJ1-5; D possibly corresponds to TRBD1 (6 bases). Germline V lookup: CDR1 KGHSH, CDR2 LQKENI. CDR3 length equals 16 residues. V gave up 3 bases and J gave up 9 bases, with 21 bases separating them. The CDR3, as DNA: TGTGCCAGCTCACCCCGGGACCCCACGGACAGTCCGCCCCAGCATTTT. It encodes CASSPRDPTDSPPQHF.

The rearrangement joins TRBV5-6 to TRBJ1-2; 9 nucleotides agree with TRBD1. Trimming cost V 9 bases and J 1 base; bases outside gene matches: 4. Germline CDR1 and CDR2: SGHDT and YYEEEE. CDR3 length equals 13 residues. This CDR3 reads CATTTGGNYGYTF. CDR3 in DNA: TGTGCCACCACGACAGGGGGTAACTATGGCTACACCTTC.

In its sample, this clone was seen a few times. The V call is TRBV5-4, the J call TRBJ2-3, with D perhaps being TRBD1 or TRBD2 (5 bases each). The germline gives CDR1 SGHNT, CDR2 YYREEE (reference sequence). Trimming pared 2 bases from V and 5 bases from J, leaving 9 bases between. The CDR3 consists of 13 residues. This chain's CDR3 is CASSFGGGDTQYF. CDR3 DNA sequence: TGTGCCAGCAGCTTCGGTGGGGGAGATACGCAGTATTTT.

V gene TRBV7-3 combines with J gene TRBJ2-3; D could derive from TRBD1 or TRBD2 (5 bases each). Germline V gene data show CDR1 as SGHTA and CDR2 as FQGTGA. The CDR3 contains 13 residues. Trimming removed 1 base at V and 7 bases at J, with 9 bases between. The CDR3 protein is CASSLSEGYTQYF. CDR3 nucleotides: TGTGCCAGCAGCTTAAGCGAGGGGTATACGCAGTATTTT.

Written as DNA, the CDR3 is TGTGCCAGCAGCCTTGGCACGGGACAGGGGGCGGACAATGAGCAGTTCTTC. It yields the protein CASSLGTGQGADNEQFF. J is TRBJ2-1 and V is TRBV5-8, with 12 bases aligning to TRBD1. Germline V lookup: CDR1 SGHTS, CDR2 YDEGEE. The V and J ends lost 4 bases and 5 bases, in that order; junction bases with no gene match: 10. The CDR3 has 17 residues.

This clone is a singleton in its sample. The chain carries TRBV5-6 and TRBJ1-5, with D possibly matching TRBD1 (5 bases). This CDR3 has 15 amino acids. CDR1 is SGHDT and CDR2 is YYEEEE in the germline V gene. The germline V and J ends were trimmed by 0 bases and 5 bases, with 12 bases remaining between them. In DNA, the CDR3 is TGTGCCAGCAGCTTGGGCGCAGGGTACGATCAGCCCCAGCATTTT. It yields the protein CASSLGAGYDQPQHF.

The CDR3 region has the DNA TGCAGCGCTCGCCGGGACAGGGGAGGAAACACCATATATTTT. As protein: CSARRDRGGNTIYF. The chain carries TRBV29-1 and TRBJ1-3; 10 nucleotides match TRBD1. Germline-derived CDR1 and CDR2 are SQVTM and ANQGSEA. Unmatched junction bases numbered 7, after V lost 7 bases and J lost 4 bases. The CDR3 is 14 residues long.

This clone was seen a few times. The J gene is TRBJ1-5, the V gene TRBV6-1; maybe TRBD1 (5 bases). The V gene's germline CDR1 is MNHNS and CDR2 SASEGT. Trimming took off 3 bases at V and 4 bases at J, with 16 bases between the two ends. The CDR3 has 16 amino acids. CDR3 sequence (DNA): TGTGCCAGCAGTGACGGGACGGTCCGGATTAATCAGCCCCAGCATTTT. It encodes CASSDGTVRINQPQHF.

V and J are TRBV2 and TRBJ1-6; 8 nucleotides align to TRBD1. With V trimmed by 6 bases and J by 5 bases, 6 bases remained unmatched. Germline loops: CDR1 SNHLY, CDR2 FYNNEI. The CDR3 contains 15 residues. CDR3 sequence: CASRPGTGNNSPLHF. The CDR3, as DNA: TGTGCCAGCAGGCCCGGGACAGGCAATAATTCACCCCTCCACTTT.

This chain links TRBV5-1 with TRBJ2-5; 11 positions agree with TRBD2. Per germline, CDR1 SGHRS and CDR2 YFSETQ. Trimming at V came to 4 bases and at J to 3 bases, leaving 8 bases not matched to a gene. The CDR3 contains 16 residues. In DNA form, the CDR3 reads TGCGCCAGCAGCCAAATTACACTAGCGGGAGAAGAGACCCAGTACTTC. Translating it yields CASSQITLAGEETQYF.

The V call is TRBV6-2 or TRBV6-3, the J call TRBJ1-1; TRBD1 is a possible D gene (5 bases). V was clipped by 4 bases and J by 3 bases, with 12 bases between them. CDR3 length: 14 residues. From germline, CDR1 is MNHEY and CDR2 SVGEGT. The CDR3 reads CASSSGNRYTEAFF. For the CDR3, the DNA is TGTGCCAGCAGTTCAGGGAATAGGTACACTGAAGCTTTCTTT.

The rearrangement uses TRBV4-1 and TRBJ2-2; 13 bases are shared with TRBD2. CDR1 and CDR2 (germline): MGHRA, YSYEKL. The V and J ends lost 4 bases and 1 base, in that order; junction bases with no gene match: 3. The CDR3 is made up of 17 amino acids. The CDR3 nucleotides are TGCGCCAGCAGCCCTCGGACTAGCGGGAGGAACACCGGGGAGCTGTTTTTT. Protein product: CASSPRTSGRNTGELFF.

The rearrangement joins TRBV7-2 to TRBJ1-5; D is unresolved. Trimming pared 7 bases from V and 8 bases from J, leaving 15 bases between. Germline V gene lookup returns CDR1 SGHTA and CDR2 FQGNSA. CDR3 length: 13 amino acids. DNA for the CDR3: TGTGCCAGCACCTCTAGCCCCGGTAAGCCCCAGCATTTT. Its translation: CASTSSPGKPQHF. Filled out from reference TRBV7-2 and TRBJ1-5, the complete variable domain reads GAGVSQSPSNKVTEKGKDVELRCDPISGHTALYWYRQSLGQGLEFLIYFQGNSAPDKSGLPSDRFSAERTGGSVSTLTIQRTQQEDSAVYLCASTSSPGKPQHFGDGTRLSIL.

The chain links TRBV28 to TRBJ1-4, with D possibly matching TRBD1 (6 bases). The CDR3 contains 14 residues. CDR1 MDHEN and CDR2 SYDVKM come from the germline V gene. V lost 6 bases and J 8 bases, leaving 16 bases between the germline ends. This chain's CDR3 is CASSQGGAREKLFF. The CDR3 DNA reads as TGTGCCAGCAGCCAAGGGGGGGCTCGGGAAAAACTGTTTTTT.

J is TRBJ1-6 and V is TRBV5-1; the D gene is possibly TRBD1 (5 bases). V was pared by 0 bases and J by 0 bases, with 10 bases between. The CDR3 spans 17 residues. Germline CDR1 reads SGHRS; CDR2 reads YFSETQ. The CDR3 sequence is CASSLGSGSSYNSPLHF. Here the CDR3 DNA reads TGCGCCAGCAGCTTGGGATCAGGGAGCTCCTATAATTCACCCCTCCACTTT.

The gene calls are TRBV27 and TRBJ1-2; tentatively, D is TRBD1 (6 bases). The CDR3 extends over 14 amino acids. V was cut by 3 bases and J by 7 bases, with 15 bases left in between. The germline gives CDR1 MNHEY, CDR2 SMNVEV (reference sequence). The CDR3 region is CASSLGGAGGGYTF. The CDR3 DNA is TGTGCCAGCAGTTTGGGGGGGGCGGGTGGTGGCTACACCTTC.

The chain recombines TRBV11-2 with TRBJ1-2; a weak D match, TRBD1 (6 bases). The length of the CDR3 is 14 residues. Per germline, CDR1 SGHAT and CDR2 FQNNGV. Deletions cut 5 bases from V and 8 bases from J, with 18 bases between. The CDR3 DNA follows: TGTGCCAGCAGCAATAGGACAGCCAGGGGAGGCTACACCTTC. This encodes CASSNRTARGGYTF. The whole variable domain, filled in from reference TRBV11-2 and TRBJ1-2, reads EAGVAQSPRYKIIEKRQSVAFWCNPISGHATLYWYQQILGQGPKLLIQFQNNGVVDDSQLPKDRFSAERLKGVDSTLKIQPAKLEDSAVYLCASSNRTARGGYTFGSGTRLTVV.

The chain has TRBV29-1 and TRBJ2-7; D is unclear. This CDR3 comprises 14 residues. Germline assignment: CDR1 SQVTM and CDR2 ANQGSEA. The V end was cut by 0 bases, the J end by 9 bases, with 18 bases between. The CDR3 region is CSVEDRRSQGAQYF. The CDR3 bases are TGCAGCGTTGAAGATCGTAGATCCCAAGGTGCGCAGTACTTC.

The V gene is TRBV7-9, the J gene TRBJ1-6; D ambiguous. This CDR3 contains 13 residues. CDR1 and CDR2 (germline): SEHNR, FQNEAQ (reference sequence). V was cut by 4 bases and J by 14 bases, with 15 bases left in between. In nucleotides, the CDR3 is TGTGCCAGCAGCTCCCGGGAGGGAGGAACCCTCCACTTT. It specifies CASSSREGGTLHF.